A selection of T cell receptor beta chains follows, all from one sample in a study of immune cell composition in non-small cell lung cancer. Here immunoSEQ multiplex PCR was the method, and the copy in TCRdb shows in-frame clones only, minus some. The data contain 5,000 to 7,500 clones, 65% to 85% of them singletons. The sample taken for sequencing was non-adjacent lung tissue. The receptors here all came from a human donor with non-small cell lung cancer. The CDR3 runs from the conserved cysteine through the conserved F or W. D genes are given only for firm matches. The size field is filled for only some rows; it gives once, few, many or a size class.

v_call: TRBV5-6
clone_size: -
d_call: TRBD1
j_call: TRBJ1-1
cdr3_aa: CASSLDRAAEAFF
cdr3_nt: TGTGCCAGCAGTCTTGACAGGGCGGCTGAAGCTTTCTTT

v_call: TRBV7-9
clone_size: -
d_call: TRBD2
j_call: TRBJ2-3
cdr3_aa: CAVGSGSLSPNTDTQYF
cdr3_nt: TGTGCCGTGGGTAGCGGGAGTTTGAGCCCTAACACAGATACGCAGTATTTT

v_call: TRBV9
clone_size: -
d_call: -
j_call: TRBJ2-3
cdr3_aa: CASSVVQGGTDTQYF
cdr3_nt: TGTGCCAGCAGCGTAGTGCAGGGCGGCACAGATACGCAGTATTTT

v_call: TRBV6-5
clone_size: -
d_call: -
j_call: TRBJ2-5
cdr3_aa: CASSYSNGVGETQYF
cdr3_nt: TGTGCCAGCAGTTACTCGAACGGGGTTGGGGAGACCCAGTACTTC

v_call: TRBV11-2
clone_size: few
d_call: TRBD1
j_call: TRBJ1-2
cdr3_aa: CASSTGTGSGYTF
cdr3_nt: TGTGCCAGCAGCACCGGGACAGGCAGTGGCTACACCTTC

v_call: TRBV10-2
clone_size: -
d_call: -
j_call: TRBJ2-1
cdr3_aa: CASRAFSPSYNEQFF
cdr3_nt: TGCGCCAGCAGAGCCTTTTCGCCCTCCTACAATGAGCAGTTCTTC

v_call: TRBV5-1
clone_size: -
d_call: -
j_call: TRBJ1-2
cdr3_aa: CASSSPDNNYGYTF
cdr3_nt: TGCGCCAGCAGCTCCCCGGACAACAACTATGGCTACACCTTC

v_call: TRBV7-2
clone_size: -
d_call: -
j_call: TRBJ2-3
cdr3_aa: CASSRSRERFHTQYF
cdr3_nt: TGTGCCAGCAGTCGTAGCCGGGAGAGATTTCATACGCAGTATTTT

v_call: TRBV4-3
clone_size: -
d_call: -
j_call: TRBJ2-3
cdr3_aa: CASSPRTFSTDTQYF
cdr3_nt: TGCGCCAGCAGCCCGCGGACATTTAGCACAGATACGCAGTATTTT

v_call: TRBV19
clone_size: -
d_call: TRBD1
j_call: TRBJ1-2
cdr3_aa: CACCRDRGYGYTF
cdr3_nt: TGTGCCTGTTGCCGGGACAGGGGATATGGCTACACCTTC

v_call: TRBV5-8
clone_size: -
d_call: -
j_call: TRBJ2-1
cdr3_aa: CASSLELAAYNEQFF
cdr3_nt: TGTGCCAGCAGCTTGGAGCTAGCTGCTTACAATGAGCAGTTCTTC

v_call: TRBV5-4
clone_size: once
d_call: -
j_call: TRBJ2-3
cdr3_aa: CASSLNARATDTQYF
cdr3_nt: TGTGCCAGCAGCTTGAATGCCAGGGCCACAGATACGCAGTATTTT

v_call: TRBV6-6
clone_size: -
d_call: TRBD2
j_call: TRBJ2-7
cdr3_aa: CATQRGTYEQYF
cdr3_nt: TGTGCCACCCAGCGGGGGACCTACGAGCAGTACTTC

v_call: TRBV6-5
clone_size: -
d_call: TRBD1
j_call: TRBJ1-2
cdr3_aa: CASSYSLTGQRSGYTF
cdr3_nt: TGTGCCAGCAGTTACTCGTTGACAGGGCAAAGGTCTGGCTACACCTTC

v_call: TRBV27
clone_size: once
d_call: -
j_call: TRBJ2-5
cdr3_aa: CASSSAGSQVKTQYF
cdr3_nt: TGTGCCAGCAGTTCTGCGGGTTCCCAAGTGAAGACCCAGTACTTC

v_call: TRBV30
clone_size: -
d_call: TRBD2
j_call: TRBJ2-3
cdr3_aa: CAWSGEREAQYF
cdr3_nt: TGTGCCTGGAGTGGTGAGCGGGAGGCGCAGTATTTT

v_call: TRBV4-3
clone_size: once
d_call: -
j_call: TRBJ1-4
cdr3_aa: CASSRGRTNEKLFF
cdr3_nt: TGCGCCAGCAGCCGGGGGCGTACTAATGAAAAACTGTTTTTT

v_call: TRBV7-2
clone_size: -
d_call: TRBD1
j_call: TRBJ2-1
cdr3_aa: CASSEPGGREQFF
cdr3_nt: TGTGCCAGCAGCGAGCCAGGGGGCCGGGAGCAGTTCTTC

v_call: TRBV6-4
clone_size: -
d_call: TRBD2
j_call: TRBJ2-3
cdr3_aa: CASSEAGDSTDTQYF
cdr3_nt: TGTGCCAGCAGTGAGGCGGGGGACTCCACAGATACGCAGTATTTT

v_call: TRBV30
clone_size: -
d_call: TRBD1
j_call: TRBJ2-5
cdr3_aa: CAFGDRGETQYF
cdr3_nt: TGTGCCTTCGGGGACAGGGGAGAGACCCAGTACTTC

v_call: TRBV25-1
clone_size: -
d_call: -
j_call: TRBJ2-3
cdr3_aa: CASSEFYSTDTQYF
cdr3_nt: TGTGCCAGCAGTGAATTTTATTCCACAGATACGCAGTATTTT

v_call: TRBV27
clone_size: once
d_call: TRBD1
j_call: TRBJ2-2
cdr3_aa: CASSLSRDRGIGELFF
cdr3_nt: TGTGCCAGCAGTTTATCCCGGGACAGGGGGATCGGGGAGCTGTTTTTT

v_call: TRBV19
clone_size: -
d_call: -
j_call: TRBJ2-7
cdr3_aa: CASSQGPSYEQYF
cdr3_nt: TGTGCCAGTAGTCAGGGTCCATCCTACGAGCAGTACTTC

v_call: TRBV7-2
clone_size: -
d_call: -
j_call: TRBJ2-3
cdr3_aa: CASSTLGGAGDTQYF
cdr3_nt: TGTGCCAGCAGCACTCTAGGGGGGGCGGGAGATACGCAGTATTTT

v_call: TRBV14
clone_size: -
d_call: TRBD2
j_call: TRBJ2-5
cdr3_aa: CASSQRRTSVSRGETQYF
cdr3_nt: TGTGCCAGCAGCCAGAGAAGGACTAGCGTGAGCCGAGGAGAGACCCAGTACTTC

v_call: TRBV6-5
clone_size: -
d_call: -
j_call: TRBJ2-1
cdr3_aa: CASSYSLGGGVEQFF
cdr3_nt: TGTGCCAGCAGTTACAGCCTAGGGGGGGGCGTGGAGCAGTTCTTC

v_call: TRBV11-2
clone_size: -
d_call: -
j_call: TRBJ2-7
cdr3_aa: CASSLRGDEQYF
cdr3_nt: TGTGCCAGCAGCTTACGCGGGGACGAGCAGTACTTC

v_call: TRBV2
clone_size: -
d_call: -
j_call: TRBJ2-3
cdr3_aa: CASRTRDTQYF
cdr3_nt: TGTGCCAGCAGGACACGGGATACGCAGTATTTT

v_call: TRBV7-6
clone_size: -
d_call: TRBD2
j_call: TRBJ2-7
cdr3_aa: CASSIGLAGHEQYF
cdr3_nt: TGTGCCAGCAGCATAGGACTAGCGGGGCACGAGCAGTACTTC

v_call: TRBV7-6
clone_size: -
d_call: TRBD2
j_call: TRBJ2-2
cdr3_aa: CASSSIAGGNTGELFF
cdr3_nt: TGTGCCAGCAGCAGTATAGCGGGGGGTAACACCGGGGAGCTGTTTTTT

v_call: TRBV9
clone_size: -
d_call: TRBD1
j_call: TRBJ2-3
cdr3_aa: CASSLQGGVDTQYF
cdr3_nt: TGTGCCAGCAGCTTACAGGGGGGAGTTGATACGCAGTATTTT

v_call: TRBV29-1
clone_size: -
d_call: -
j_call: TRBJ2-1
cdr3_aa: CSVVEGGPNEQFF
cdr3_nt: TGCAGCGTTGTCGAGGGGGGGCCCAATGAGCAGTTCTTC

v_call: TRBV28
clone_size: -
d_call: TRBD1
j_call: TRBJ1-2
cdr3_aa: CASSRDRGGGYTF
cdr3_nt: TGTGCCAGCAGCCGAGACAGGGGTGGCGGCTACACCTTC

v_call: TRBV5-1
clone_size: once
d_call: -
j_call: TRBJ2-1
cdr3_aa: CASSLGLQNFYNEQFF
cdr3_nt: TGCGCCAGCAGCTTAGGACTACAGAACTTCTACAATGAGCAGTTCTTC

v_call: TRBV6-6
clone_size: once
d_call: TRBD2
j_call: TRBJ2-5
cdr3_aa: CASSWAGGLGETQYF
cdr3_nt: TGTGCCAGCAGTTGGGCGGGGGGGCTTGGAGAGACCCAGTACTTC

v_call: TRBV7-6
clone_size: -
d_call: TRBD1
j_call: TRBJ1-5
cdr3_aa: CASSPRTGGGQPQHF
cdr3_nt: TGTGCCAGCAGCCCGAGGACAGGGGGGGGTCAGCCCCAGCATTTT

v_call: TRBV7-9
clone_size: -
d_call: -
j_call: TRBJ1-4
cdr3_aa: CASGLGATGNEKLFF
cdr3_nt: TGTGCCAGCGGCCTGGGGGCGACGGGAAATGAAAAACTGTTTTTT

v_call: TRBV5-1
clone_size: -
d_call: -
j_call: TRBJ2-2
cdr3_aa: CASSLGFWSSPGELFF
cdr3_nt: TGCGCCAGCAGCTTGGGGTTTTGGAGCTCGCCCGGGGAGCTGTTTTTT

v_call: TRBV19
clone_size: few
d_call: -
j_call: TRBJ2-2
cdr3_aa: CASSIEGVTGELFF
cdr3_nt: TGTGCCAGTAGTATTGAGGGGGTCACCGGGGAGCTGTTTTTT

v_call: TRBV18
clone_size: -
d_call: -
j_call: TRBJ1-2
cdr3_aa: CASSPTGQGWAEGSSLFF
cdr3_nt: -

v_call: TRBV7-9
clone_size: -
d_call: TRBD1
j_call: TRBJ1-2
cdr3_aa: CASSLYRGGYTF
cdr3_nt: TGTGCCAGCAGCTTATACAGGGGAGGCTACACCTTC

v_call: TRBV7-9
clone_size: -
d_call: TRBD1
j_call: TRBJ2-7
cdr3_aa: CASSPLGTGESYEQYF
cdr3_nt: TGCGCCAGCAGCCCCCTCGGGACAGGGGAATCCTACGAGCAGTACTTC

v_call: TRBV9
clone_size: -
d_call: -
j_call: TRBJ1-2
cdr3_aa: CASSLLGTDLYGYTF
cdr3_nt: TGTGCCAGCTCTCTCTTGGGTACAGACCTCTATGGCTACACCTTC

v_call: TRBV5-8
clone_size: -
d_call: TRBD1
j_call: TRBJ1-4
cdr3_aa: CASSSGTGALNEKLFF
cdr3_nt: TGTGCCAGCAGCTCCGGAACAGGGGCGTTGAATGAAAAACTGTTTTTT

v_call: TRBV28
clone_size: -
d_call: TRBD2
j_call: TRBJ2-1
cdr3_aa: CASSLSGLAVDEQFF
cdr3_nt: TGTGCCAGCAGTTTAAGTGGGCTAGCGGTTGATGAGCAGTTCTTC

v_call: TRBV7-6
clone_size: -
d_call: TRBD2
j_call: TRBJ2-7
cdr3_aa: CASSFTSGGDNEQYF
cdr3_nt: TGTGCCAGCAGCTTTACTAGCGGGGGGGATAACGAGCAGTACTTC

v_call: TRBV7-9
clone_size: -
d_call: TRBD1
j_call: TRBJ1-6
cdr3_aa: CASSPTGAGNSPLHF
cdr3_nt: TGTGCCAGCAGCCCGACAGGGGCGGGTAATTCACCCCTCCACTTT

v_call: TRBV27
clone_size: large
d_call: -
j_call: TRBJ1-1
cdr3_aa: CASSLQGNTEAFF
cdr3_nt: TGTGCCAGCAGTCTTCAGGGGAACACTGAAGCTTTCTTT

v_call: TRBV5-6
clone_size: -
d_call: -
j_call: TRBJ2-7
cdr3_aa: CASSLVSITGRYEQYF
cdr3_nt: TGTGCCAGCAGCTTGGTATCGATAACAGGGCGGTACGAGCAGTACTTC

v_call: TRBV6-1
clone_size: -
d_call: -
j_call: TRBJ1-5
cdr3_aa: CATTEGSSNQPQHF
cdr3_nt: TGTGCCACGACGGAGGGATCTAGCAATCAGCCCCAGCATTTT

v_call: TRBV28
clone_size: -
d_call: -
j_call: TRBJ2-1
cdr3_aa: CASSLSGAFNEQFF
cdr3_nt: TGTGCCAGCAGTTTAAGTGGGGCCTTCAATGAGCAGTTCTTC

v_call: TRBV10-2
clone_size: -
d_call: TRBD2
j_call: TRBJ2-1
cdr3_aa: CASSMTGTRNEQFF
cdr3_nt: TGCGCCAGCAGTATGACCGGGACTAGAAATGAGCAGTTCTTC

v_call: TRBV28
clone_size: -
d_call: -
j_call: TRBJ2-4
cdr3_aa: CASRPGQVGRIGIQYF
cdr3_nt: TGTGCCAGCAGACCAGGACAGGTAGGGAGGATTGGCATTCAGTACTTC

v_call: TRBV7-9
clone_size: -
d_call: TRBD1
j_call: TRBJ1-4
cdr3_aa: CASSLGQGGQKLFF
cdr3_nt: TGTGCCAGCAGCTTAGGACAGGGGGGGCAAAAACTGTTTTTT

v_call: TRBV6-5
clone_size: few
d_call: -
j_call: TRBJ1-1
cdr3_aa: CASSYLLTGEAFF
cdr3_nt: TGTGCCAGCAGTTACTTACTGACAGGTGAAGCTTTCTTT

v_call: TRBV19
clone_size: -
d_call: -
j_call: TRBJ1-1
cdr3_aa: CASSIDQLRDTEAFF
cdr3_nt: TGTGCCAGTAGTATTGACCAACTACGGGACACTGAAGCTTTCTTT

v_call: TRBV7-8
clone_size: -
d_call: -
j_call: TRBJ1-5
cdr3_aa: CASSSFQGTDQPQHF
cdr3_nt: TGTGCCAGCAGCTCATTTCAGGGAACGGATCAGCCCCAGCATTTT